The TCR beta chain described here comes from a study of T cell repertoires in cytomegalovirus infection. Background on the study: A matching HLA type, together with CMV infection, was signaled by public TCR beta signatures.

CDR1 and CDR2 from the germline V gene are MGHDK and SYGVNS. CDR3 length equals 13 residues. Trimming took 0 bases from V and 8 from J, leaving 8 bases between them. Findings of the study overall: Across the ex vivo response, the dominant clonotypes were HLA-C-restricted CMV-specific TCR beta clonotypes. Adding up the frequency of public TCR beta families identified people who carried CMV plus the relevant HLA.

TCRdb independently ran MiXCR on the reads; one entry per CDR3 protein. The sample lists more than 150,000 distinct CDR3 sequences, roughly 19% occurring once. This clonotype was recorded many times. The antigen is unknown. The chain is built from TRBV25-1 and TRBJ2-1; unclear D gene. Specimen: PBMCs. This TCR was recovered from a human donor in good health (CMV status not recorded). Some clones in this sample may be carry-over from other donors' samples. This chain's CDR3 is CASSEYLGHEQFF. Here the CDR3 DNA reads TGTGCCAGCAGTGAATATCTGGGCCATGAGCAGTTCTTC. The full variable domain, with the rest looked up from reference TRBV25-1 and TRBJ2-1, is EADIYQTPRYLVIGTGKKITLECSQTMGHDKMYWYQQDPGMELHLIHYSYGVNSTEKGDLSSESTVSRIRTEHFPLTLESARPSHTSQYLCASSEYLGHEQFFGPGTRLTVL.